Below, one T cell receptor beta chain is given with its context. The antigen remains unidentified. The sample originates from a study of radiotherapy plus CTLA-4 blockade in lung cancer. At the level of the study: Objective responses emerged in over 15% of patients, and roughly 32% attained disease control. Overall study findings and caveats: After treatment with radiotherapy plus ipilimumab, TCR clones that came from the tumor expanded in blood.

Profiled with immunoSEQ multiplex PCR; TCRdb holds only in-frame clones, not every one. The sample has 35,000 to 55,000 clones; roughly three quarters are singletons. Each patient with chemo-refractory metastatic non-small-cell lung cancer was treated with focal radiation plus CTLA-4 blockade using ipilimumab. The material was peripheral blood, obtained from a patient treated with radiotherapy plus ipilimumab. The sequence came from a human donor with non-small cell lung cancer whose response to radiotherapy plus ipilimumab could not be evaluated.

The CDR3 loop reads CASSPGQGKEGYTF. In nucleotides, the CDR3 is TGTGCCAGCTCACCAGGACAGGGGAAAGAAGGCTACACCTTC. J is TRBJ1-2 and V is TRBV18; 9 nucleotides agree with TRBD1. This CDR3 contains 14 residues. Germline CDR1 KGHSH, CDR2 LQKENI. Losses at the gene ends were 2 bases for V and 8 bases for J; bases not matched to a gene: 6.